The present entry profiles one T cell receptor beta chain with its context. Its antigen target is currently unknown. The sample holds no much larger clone one base away, and base qualities are not on file. For CDR1 and CDR2, the germline V gene lists SGHTA and FQGNSA. The CDR3 runs 14 amino acids, cysteine and phenylalanine included. This entry keeps only the CDR3 DNA: 42 bases, framed from base 1. Trimming costs V 5 bases and J 4 bases, and their ends lie 14 bases apart. This specimen comes from a study of beta chain features in type 1 diabetes listed by TCRdb under 2018. Background on the whole study: Patients and healthy donors did not differ in mean age, gender distribution, total cell number or subset yield. A total of 107,917,701 sorted cells were examined across all samples, and the number of cells per subset was strongly correlated with RNA yield. In the study, TCRB repertoires of sorted circulating CD4+ T cell subsets from recently diagnosed type 1 diabetes patients were compared with those of matched healthy donors. Regulatory and stem cell-like memory subsets were obtained from only 8 patients and roughly eight healthy donors, while naive and central memory subsets were obtained from all 30 or so donors. On the study overall, not on this receptor specifically: Shorter templates might be favored by PCR, yet because patient and control samples were amplified and corrected together, any such skew would affect both groups equally. Because cDNA rather than genomic DNA was sequenced, highly expressing activated cells could have been over-represented, although no difference in activation and CD3 levels was found between groups. At VDJ recombination sites, type 1 diabetes patients had fewer insertions and more deleted nucleotides, which implies abnormalities in thymic rearrangement. HLA sub-analyses involved small numbers of individuals, so any influence of HLA type on TCRB rearrangement remained unresolved. In all four CD4+ subsets, TCRB CDR3 length was moderately but significantly shorter in type 1 diabetes patients. Naive, central memory and regulatory TCRB repertoires appeared to be more alike among patients than among healthy donors.

Each donor gave one peripheral blood draw, about 100 mL on average, collected into heparinised tubes. Naive, central memory, regulatory and stem cell-like memory CD4+ T cells were sorted on a BD FACSAria II using a panel including CD45RO, CCR7, CD25, CD127, CD95 and CD27. Purity was above 95% for every sorted population. Right away, PBMCs were isolated by Lymphoprep density gradient centrifugation and were stained directly, with no culture step. So that batch effects would be minimized, each experiment stained and sorted samples in pairs, pairing one healthy donor with one patient. The entire amount of isolated RNA was reverse transcribed using the High Capacity cDNA Reverse Transcription Kit, so the sequenced TCRB transcripts were expressed ones. Naive, central memory and regulatory T cell samples underwent deep immunoSEQ sequencing, averaging approximately 3.3 million total reads per sample. Sorted cells were lysed in RLT buffer, and RNA was extracted using DNase-treated RNeasy Micro or Mini kits according to cell number. To prevent cross-contamination, every cell subset was processed on its own, while patient and healthy donor samples were processed together. Using the immunoSEQ multiplex PCR, TCRB sequences were amplified from cDNA into 87-bp fragments spanning the CDR3 region. Sequencing of the amplicons was done on the Illumina HiSeq platform. On the authors' methods: Synthetic template baselines were used to correct PCR bias computationally, reads within Hamming distance 2 were collapsed together, and singletons that could not be merged were discarded. Reads were aligned against IMGT to assign V, D and J genes, CDR3 length and insertions or deletions at six rearrangement sites. Within each subset, clonotype counts were normalized to the number of sorted cells before true diversity and Gini coefficients were calculated with the tcR R package. The overlap coefficient, calculated on TCRB nucleotide sequences, was used to quantify repertoire sharing. Out-of-frame TCRB sequences from naive cells were analyzed to stand in for the pre-selection repertoire. This is the immuneACCESS table as TCRdb keeps it, with only in-frame sequences that have V and J called. A part of the clones is gone; compared with another copy, unresolved V genes explain less than half, and the rest is unexplained. The V and J calls and clone size come from that table; D and trimming were worked out from the DNA. For this sample there are 330,000 or so clones; 10% to 15% appear just once. Clones ranked in the top ten supply around 0.01% of the sample.

This clonotype originated in a woman younger than 35 with type 1 diabetes. The chain is assembled from TRBV7-2 and TRBJ1-2; there is no confident call for the D gene. The specimen sequenced was naive CD4+ T cells from blood. The cell subset or site label here, explained by the study, means: true naive CD4+ T cells. The CDR3 protein sequence reads: CASSPQSQSYGYTF. The bases read TGTGCCAGCAGCCCCCAATCCCAGTCCTATGGCTACACCTTC.